This T cell receptor (beta chain) derives from a study of T cells in localized non-small cell lung cancer. Concerning this clone: Its antigen remains unidentified.

Study results and caveats: One tumor region alone was sequenced, and heterogeneity therefore remains possible. Adjacent uninvolved lung tissue had the highest T cell clonality, exceeding tumor. In adjacent lung appeared a median approximately 61 of the top 100 tumor clones.

Germline trimming cut 0 bases from V and 4 bases from J; bases unmatched to any gene: 9. CDR1 and CDR2 from the germline V gene are LGHNA and YSLEER. There are 16 residues in the CDR3. Generated by immunoSEQ multiplex PCR, the TCRdb table keeps only in-frame clones and is missing some. This repertoire shows 25,000 to 40,000 clones, about four fifths found once; its top ten account for about 16%. The starting material was peripheral blood, obtained before any cancer treatment. V is TRBV4-3 and J is TRBJ2-7, with TRBD1 matching 7 bases. This clonotype was sampled from a male donor aged 60 or older with stage III squamous cell lung carcinoma. CDR3 DNA sequence: TGCGCCAGCAGCCAAGAACACGACCTACAGGGGTACGAGCAGTACTTC. This codes for CASSQEHDLQGYEQYF.